This entry describes one T cell receptor beta chain. Repertoires were generated with immunoSEQ multiplex PCR, while TCRdb's copy carries only in-frame clones and drops some. Of about 240,000 clones listed, approximately 90% were seen once; the top ten hold 9.5% to 12%. Looked up from germline, CDR1 is ENHRY and CDR2 is SYGVKD. This CDR3 contains 18 residues. The V segment lost 4 bases and the J segment 5 bases; nucleotides outside the gene matches: 12. This sample's treatment: some 19 received Ad26.COV2.S at low or high dose, single or two shots; several received placebo; per-sample allocation not given. The samples were gathered on day 63 after the first injection of vaccine or placebo. This specimen comes from a study of Ad26.COV2.S vaccination and SARS-CoV-2 variants.

The source was peripheral blood, collected in a trial of Ad26.COV2.S vaccine versus placebo. J is TRBJ2-1 and V is TRBV10-3; 12 bases are shared with TRBD2. This TCR was sampled from a person between 18 and 60 years old who received the Ad26.COV2.S COVID-19 vaccine or a placebo. CDR3 bases: TGTGCCATCAGTGGGGGCGCTAGCGGGAGGGCCTGGAACAATGAGCAGTTCTTC. The encoded protein is CAISGGASGRAWNNEQFF.